The rows below give T cell receptor beta chains drawn from one sample of a study of blood T cell repertoires in COVID-19. Libraries were prepared by immunoSEQ multiplex PCR; TCRdb keeps only in-frame clonotypes and omits some of them. This sample has hundreds of thousands of clones, with 70% to 90% found just once. The sample consisted of peripheral blood. These receptors originate from a man in his late teens or twenties with COVID-19, enrolled during active disease. CDR3s include the opening cysteine and the closing phenylalanine or tryptophan. A D gene is named only where the DNA matches it firmly. Only some rows state a clone size, as once, few, many or a class for expanded clones.

V	D	J	size	length	CDR3	DNA
TRBV10-3	.	TRBJ2-7	.	13	CAISEQEDYEQYF	TGTGCCATCAGTGAACAAGAAGACTACGAGCAGTACTTC
TRBV20-1	TRBD2	TRBJ2-7	.	15	CSASSSGGPYYEQYF	TGCAGTGCTAGTTCCAGCGGGGGGCCATACTACGAGCAGTACTTC
TRBV12-5	.	TRBJ1-1	once	17	CASGSVLLGEGIREAFF	TGTGCTAGTGGTTCGGTATTGCTTGGGGAGGGCATTCGGGAAGCTTTCTTT
TRBV12-2	.	TRBJ1-6	.	17	CASRLARRDRGNSPLHF	TGTGCAAGTCGCTTAGCGAGGAGGGACCGGGGTAATTCACCCCTCCACTTT
TRBV6-5	TRBD1	TRBJ1-2	.	14	CASSYTGQGQSYTF	TGTGCCAGCAGTTACACCGGACAGGGGCAAAGCTACACCTTC
TRBV19	.	TRBJ2-7	.	13	CASTPPGAYEQYF	TGTGCCAGTACCCCCCCAGGGGCCTACGAGCAGTACTTC
TRBV5-1	.	TRBJ2-1	.	14	CASSSGTPGREQFF	TGCGCCAGCAGTTCCGGGACACCTGGACGTGAGCAGTTCTTC
TRBV5-1	TRBD2	TRBJ2-1	.	16	CASSSGWASGGVVQFF	TGCGCCAGCAGCTCTGGCTGGGCTAGCGGGGGGGTCGTGCAGTTCTTC
TRBV19	TRBD1	TRBJ1-2	.	16	CASSLKPGQGTYGYTF	TGTGCCAGTAGTTTAAAGCCGGGACAGGGGACCTATGGCTACACCTTC
TRBV6-5	TRBD1	TRBJ1-6	.	16	CASSYSGQGYNSPLHF	TGTGCCAGCAGTTACTCGGGACAGGGCTATAATTCACCCCTCCACTTT
TRBV9	TRBD2	TRBJ2-5	.	20	CASSDPLGLAGAMVGETQYF	TGTGCCAGCAGCGACCCGCTGGGACTAGCGGGAGCAATGGTGGGAGAGACCCAGTACTTC
TRBV2	TRBD2	TRBJ2-2	.	15	CASSVKSGSFGELFF	TGTGCCAGCAGTGTTAAAAGCGGGAGTTTCGGGGAGCTGTTTTTT
TRBV2	.	TRBJ1-2	.	14	CASTGTPANYGYTF	TGTGCCAGCACCGGGACACCGGCTAACTATGGCTACACCTTC
TRBV24-1	.	TRBJ2-1	.	19	CATSDLAPKGRGDYNEQFF	TGTGCCACCAGTGATTTGGCCCCCAAGGGCAGGGGAGATTACAATGAGCAGTTCTTC
TRBV7-3	TRBD1	TRBJ1-3	.	14	CASSLTGDPNTIYF	TGTGCCAGCAGCTTGACAGGGGACCCAAACACCATATATTTT
TRBV11-3	TRBD2	TRBJ2-3	.	18	CASSLDPPGTTLTDTQYF	TGTGCCAGCAGCTTAGACCCCCCCGGGACTACCCTAACAGATACGCAGTATTTT
TRBV10-2	.	TRBJ2-5	.	13	CASVEDNQETQYF	TGCGCCAGCGTAGAAGACAACCAAGAGACCCAGTACTTC
TRBV18	TRBD2	TRBJ2-1	.	15	CASSLRLATYNEQFF	TGTGCCAGCTCACTTCGACTAGCCACCTACAATGAGCAGTTCTTC
TRBV11-3	TRBD2	TRBJ2-1	.	15	CASSSREAEADEQFF	TGTGCCAGCAGCTCTCGGGAGGCCGAGGCGGATGAGCAGTTCTTC
TRBV15	.	TRBJ1-5	.	15	CATSGPRVGNQPQHF	TGTGCCACCAGCGGACCCAGGGTTGGCAATCAGCCCCAGCATTTT